These T cell receptor beta chains were read from a single sample in a study of CD8+CD57+ T cells in acquired aplastic anemia. TCRdb called the reads again in MiXCR, with one record for every CDR3 protein. The sample records roughly 160,000 distinct CDR3 sequences, 71% being singletons. The specimen sequenced was sorted CD4+, CD8+, or CD8+CD57+ T cells (not recorded which) from PBMCs. Receptors were obtained from a human donor with aplastic anemia. The CDR3 runs from the conserved cysteine through the conserved F or W. Fields, in order: V gene, clone size, J gene, D gene, CDR3 protein, CDR3 DNA. The D gene is left open where the match is weak. Where a row states a size, it is once, few, many or the class of an expanded clone; other rows omit it.

>TRBV10-1|-|TRBJ2-1|-
CASSTTTGRRLSNEQFF
TGCGCCAGCAGTACGACTACAGGGAGGCGTTTAAGCAATGAGCAGTTCTTC
>TRBV7-9|-|TRBJ1-6|-
CASSVRDSPLHF
TGTGCCAGCAGCGTAAGGGATTCACCCCTCCACTTT
>TRBV7-8|-|TRBJ1-1|-
CASSSKPEEAFF
TGTGCCAGCAGCTCGAAACCGGAAGAAGCTTTCTTT
>TRBV20-1|-|TRBJ2-5|TRBD2
CSAAGRVGETQYF
TGCAGTGCTGCCGGGAGGGTTGGAGAGACCCAGTACTTC
>TRBV19|-|TRBJ2-2|-
CASSIGHTGELFF
TGTGCCAGTAGTATAGGCCACACCGGGGAGCTGTTTTTT
>TRBV20-1|-|TRBJ2-5|TRBD1
CSARGGGTGDQETQYF
TGCAGTGCTAGAGGCGGGGGGACAGGGGACCAAGAGACCCAGTACTTC
>TRBV7-8|-|TRBJ1-1|TRBD1
CASSLARDREDTEAFF
TGTGCCAGCAGCTTAGCCCGGGACAGGGAGGACACTGAAGCTTTCTTT
>TRBV20-1|-|TRBJ2-7|-
CSARGRGDEQYF
TGCAGTGCTAGAGGGAGGGGTGACGAGCAGTACTTC
>TRBV19|-|TRBJ2-7|TRBD1
CASRQGVGIYEQYF
TGTGCCAGTAGGCAGGGGGTGGGAATCTACGAGCAGTACTTC
>TRBV7-2|-|TRBJ2-7|TRBD2
CASRLAGSHEQYF
TGTGCCAGCAGGTTAGCGGGAAGCCACGAGCAGTACTTC
>TRBV6-4|once|TRBJ2-5|-
CASSEKGGAQAETQYF
TGTGCCAGCAGTGAGAAGGGGGGGGCGCAGGCAGAGACCCAGTACTTC
>TRBV7-2|-|TRBJ2-7|-
CASSSRLGDSISYEQYF
TGTGCCAGCAGCTCACGTTTAGGGGACTCGATTTCATACGAGCAGTACTTC
>TRBV20-1|-|TRBJ2-2|-
CSARGDPNTGELFF
TGCAGTGCTAGAGGCGACCCTAACACCGGGGAGCTGTTTTTT
>TRBV12-3/TRBV12-4|-|TRBJ1-1|-
CASGRQSTEAFF
TGTGCCAGCGGTCGACAGAGCACTGAAGCTTTCTTT
>TRBV12-3/TRBV12-4|-|TRBJ2-6|-
CASDFSGQTHSWRANVLTF
TGTGCCAGCGATTTCAGTGGACAGACACATAGTTGGAGGGCCAACGTCCTGACTTTC
>TRBV7-2|-|TRBJ2-7|-
CASSLAQYEQYF
TGTGCCAGCAGCTTAGCGCAATACGAGCAGTACTTC
>TRBV20-1|-|TRBJ2-7|-
CSARRSPLDEQYF
TGCAGTGCTAGGAGGTCCCCACTCGACGAGCAGTACTTC
>TRBV5-1|-|TRBJ2-3|-
CASSPVPGRTDTQYF
TGCGCCAGCAGCCCGGTCCCGGGACGCACAGATACGCAGTATTTT
>TRBV7-6|-|TRBJ1-6|-
CASSFREIGSPLHF
TGTGCCAGCAGCTTTAGGGAAATTGGGTCACCCCTCCACTTT
>TRBV7-2|few|TRBJ1-2|-
CASSPDNNYGYTF
TGTGCCAGCAGTCCGGACAACAACTATGGCTACACCTTC
>TRBV6-6|-|TRBJ1-1|-
CASSRAGGAEAFF
TGTGCCAGCAGTAGGGCAGGAGGTGCTGAAGCTTTCTTT
>TRBV19|-|TRBJ1-2|-
CASSMSRRGRDYGYTF
TGTGCCAGTAGTATGTCTCGGAGAGGGCGGGACTATGGCTACACCTTC
>TRBV19|-|TRBJ1-1|-
CASRTADYTEAFF
TGTGCCAGTAGAACAGCCGATTACACTGAAGCTTTCTTT
>TRBV20-1|-|TRBJ1-2|-
CIAWAVNYGYTF
TGCATCGCTTGGGCAGTTAACTATGGCTACACCTTC
>TRBV20-1|-|TRBJ2-3|-
CSAKRFGSNEDTQYF
TGCAGTGCTAAAAGGTTCGGGTCCAACGAAGATACGCAGTATTTT
>TRBV7-6|-|TRBJ1-1|-
CASSRIEGNTEAFF
TGTGCCAGCAGCCGAATCGAGGGGAACACTGAAGCTTTCTTT
>TRBV9|-|TRBJ2-3|TRBD2
CASSVGTSGGITDTQYF
TGTGCCAGCAGCGTCGGGACTAGCGGGGGGATCACAGATACGCAGTATTTT
>TRBV7-8|few|TRBJ2-5|TRBD2
CASSPSGQETQYF
TGTGCCAGCTCGCCTAGCGGGCAAGAGACCCAGTACTTC
>TRBV5-6|-|TRBJ2-7|-
CASSAQGYEQYF
TGTGCCAGCAGCGCACAGGGTTACGAGCAGTACTTC
>TRBV20-1|-|TRBJ2-3|-
CSARRRGYTGTQYF
TGCAGTGCTAGGAGGCGGGGCTACACAGGTACGCAGTATTTT
>TRBV14|-|TRBJ2-7|TRBD1
CASGAGTGAYEQYF
TGTGCCAGCGGCGCCGGGACAGGGGCCTACGAGCAGTACTTC
>TRBV9|-|TRBJ2-7|-
CASSVLAHPYEQYF
TGTGCCAGCAGCGTACTAGCACACCCCTACGAGCAGTACTTC
>TRBV24-1|-|TRBJ2-3|-
CATSDPRGPTDTQYF
TGTGCCACCAGTGATCCCAGGGGCCCCACAGATACGCAGTATTTT
>TRBV6-2/TRBV6-3|many|TRBJ2-3|TRBD2
CASSYSGTSGSF
TGTGCCAGCAGTTACTCAGGGACTAGCGGTAGTTTT
>TRBV20-1|-|TRBJ1-2|-
CSARLPSRSRDGYTF
TGCAGTGCTAGACTCCCGAGCCGATCCCGAGATGGCTACACCTTC
>TRBV24-1|-|TRBJ2-7|TRBD1
CATSAGTATYEQYF
TGTGCCACCAGTGCCGGGACAGCGACCTACGAGCAGTACTTC
>TRBV29-1|-|TRBJ2-7|-
CSVTAQFAYEQYF
TGCAGCGTCACGGCACAGTTCGCCTACGAGCAGTACTTC
>TRBV20-1|many|TRBJ2-1|TRBD2
CSATGLADYNEQFF
TGCAGTGCTACGGGACTAGCGGACTACAATGAGCAGTTCTTC
>TRBV10-3|-|TRBJ1-5|-
CAISPDGQPQHF
TGTGCCATCAGTCCCGACGGACAGCCCCAGCATTTT
>TRBV6-1|-|TRBJ2-7|-
CASSYGAYSYEQYF
TGTGCCAGCAGTTACGGAGCCTACTCCTACGAGCAGTACTTC
>TRBV5-1|-|TRBJ2-7|-
CASSAEPKSYEQYF
TGCGCCAGCAGCGCAGAGCCTAAGAGTTACGAGCAGTACTTC
>TRBV20-1|-|TRBJ2-2|TRBD1
CSARDPGTGDTGELYF
TGCAGTGCTAGAGATCCCGGGACAGGGGACACCGGGGAGCTGTACTTC
>TRBV2|many|TRBJ2-3|-
CASSPTDTQYF
TGTGCCAGCAGCCCGACAGATACGCAGTATTTT
>TRBV29-1|few|TRBJ1-2|TRBD1
CSVRQGGYDYGYTF
TGCAGCGTCAGACAGGGGGGGTATGACTATGGCTACACCTTC
>TRBV6-1|many|TRBJ1-2|-
CASSPQETYGYTF
TGTGCCAGCAGTCCACAAGAGACCTATGGCTACACCTTC
>TRBV20-1|few|TRBJ2-5|-
CSASGTIIQETQYF
TGCAGTGCTTCCGGGACAATTATACAAGAGACCCAGTACTTC
>TRBV20-1|-|TRBJ2-7|-
CSARGVRDLPGEQYF
TGCAGTGCTAGAGGGGTGCGGGACCTCCCCGGAGAGCAGTACTTC
>TRBV7-3|-|TRBJ2-7|TRBD1
CASSPTTGGAYEQYF
TGTGCCAGCAGCCCAACGACAGGGGGAGCCTACGAGCAGTACTTC
>TRBV5-1|few|TRBJ2-7|TRBD2
CASSLASGRNEQYF
TGCGCCAGCAGCTTGGCCAGCGGGAGAAACGAGCAGTACTTC
>TRBV20-1|-|TRBJ2-1|-
CSARAGRNNNEQFF
TGCAGTGCTAGAGCTGGACGCAACAACAATGAGCAGTTCTTC
>TRBV19|once|TRBJ2-7|TRBD1
CASSAATGGYEQYF
TGTGCCAGTAGTGCCGCAACAGGGGGTTACGAGCAGTACTTC
>TRBV20-1|-|TRBJ2-1|TRBD1
CSAPRRDRGTYNEQFF
TGCAGTGCTCCCCGGCGGGACAGGGGTACCTACAATGAGCAGTTCTTC
>TRBV2|-|TRBJ2-7|-
CASTLRVYEQYF
TGTGCCAGCACGCTCAGGGTTTACGAGCAGTACTTC
>TRBV5-1|-|TRBJ1-6|-
CASSLERDNSPLHF
TGCGCCAGCAGCTTGGAGAGGGATAATTCACCCCTCCACTTT
>TRBV6-1|-|TRBJ2-3|-
CASLFVRGADTQYF
TGTGCCAGCCTGTTTGTCAGGGGGGCAGATACGCAGTATTTT